This TCR beta chain was sequenced in a study of blood T cell repertoires in COVID-19. As for the study in general: The United States, Italy and Spain were the sources of the acute and convalescent COVID-19 samples.

Original processing methods: Researchers report that nucleated cell counts were estimated from reference gene primer amplification. Clones were read by immunoSEQ multiplex PCR, and TCRdb kept only the in-frame ones, dropping some. V, J and clone size reflect that table, while D and trimming were determined from the DNA. The sample comprises some 500,000 clones, about 89% of which are singletons, and roughly 8.3% rests with the top ten. The CDR3 totals 15 residues. The V end lost 4 bases, the J end lost 5 bases, and 16 bases lay between the germline ends. The germline V gene has CDR1 SGHRS and CDR2 YFSETQ. Enrolled during active infection, Seattle patients were then followed longitudinally.

This chain links TRBV5-1 with TRBJ2-1, with D tentatively TRBD1 (6 bases). The sequence was collected from a woman between 50 and 59 years old with COVID-19, enrolled during active disease. The sample consisted of peripheral blood. The CDR3 DNA sequence: TGCGCCAGCAGCATTATGGGGGCGGCGAACAATGAGCAGTTCTTC. Protein: CASSIMGAANNEQFF.